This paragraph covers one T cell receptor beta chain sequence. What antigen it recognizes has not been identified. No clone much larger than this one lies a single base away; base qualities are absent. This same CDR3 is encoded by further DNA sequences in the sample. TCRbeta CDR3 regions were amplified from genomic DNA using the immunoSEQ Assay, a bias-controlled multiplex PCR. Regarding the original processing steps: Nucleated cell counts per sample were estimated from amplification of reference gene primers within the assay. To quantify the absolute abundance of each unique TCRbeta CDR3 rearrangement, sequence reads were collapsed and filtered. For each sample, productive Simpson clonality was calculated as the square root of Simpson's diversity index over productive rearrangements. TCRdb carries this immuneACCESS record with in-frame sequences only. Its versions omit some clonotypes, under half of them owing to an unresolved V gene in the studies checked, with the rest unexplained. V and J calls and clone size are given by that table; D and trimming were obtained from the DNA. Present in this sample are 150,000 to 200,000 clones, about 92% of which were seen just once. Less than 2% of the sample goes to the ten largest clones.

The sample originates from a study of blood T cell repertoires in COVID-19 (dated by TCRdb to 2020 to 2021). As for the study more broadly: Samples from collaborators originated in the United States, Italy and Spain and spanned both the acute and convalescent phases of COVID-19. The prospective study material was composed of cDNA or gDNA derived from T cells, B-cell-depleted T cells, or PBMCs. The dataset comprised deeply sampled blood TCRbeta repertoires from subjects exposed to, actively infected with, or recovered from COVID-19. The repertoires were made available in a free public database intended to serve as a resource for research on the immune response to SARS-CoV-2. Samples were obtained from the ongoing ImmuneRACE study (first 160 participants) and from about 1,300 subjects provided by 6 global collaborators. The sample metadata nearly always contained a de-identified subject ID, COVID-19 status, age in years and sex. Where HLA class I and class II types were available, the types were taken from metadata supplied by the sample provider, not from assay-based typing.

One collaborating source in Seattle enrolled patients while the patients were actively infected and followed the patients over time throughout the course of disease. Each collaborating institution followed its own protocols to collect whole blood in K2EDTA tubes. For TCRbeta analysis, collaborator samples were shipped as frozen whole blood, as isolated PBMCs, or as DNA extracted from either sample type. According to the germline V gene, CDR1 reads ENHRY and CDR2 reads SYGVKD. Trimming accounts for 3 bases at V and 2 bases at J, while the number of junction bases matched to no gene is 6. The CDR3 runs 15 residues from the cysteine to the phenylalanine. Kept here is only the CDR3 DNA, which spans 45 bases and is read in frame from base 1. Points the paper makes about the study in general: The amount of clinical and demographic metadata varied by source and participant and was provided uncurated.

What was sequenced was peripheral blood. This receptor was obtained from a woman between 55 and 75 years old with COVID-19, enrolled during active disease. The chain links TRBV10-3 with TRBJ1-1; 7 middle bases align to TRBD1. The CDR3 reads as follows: CAISDLAGGNTEAFF. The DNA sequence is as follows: TGTGCCATCAGTGACTTGGCAGGGGGAAACACTGAAGCTTTCTTT.